Shown below are 7 T cell receptor beta chains from a single sample sequenced in a study of graft-versus-host responses after intestinal transplantation. Profiled with immunoSEQ multiplex PCR; TCRdb holds only in-frame clones, not every one. The sample includes approximately 70,000 clones, more than 80% of them seen just once. These receptors have no identified antigens. The sample consisted of unstimulated CD8+ T cells sorted from spleen or lymph node cells, taken before intestinal transplant. The receptor source for this set is a human donor who received an intestinal transplant.

The gene calls are TRBV2 and TRBJ2-2, with 7 bases that match TRBD2. The germline gives CDR1 SNHLY, CDR2 FYNNEI. CDR3 length: 18 amino acids. With V trimmed by 6 bases and J by 0 bases, 13 bases remained unmatched. The CDR3 nucleotides read TGTGCCAGCAGAGTGCGCAGCCGGGACTATTCGAACACCGGGGAGCTGTTTTTT. This codes for CASRVRSRDYSNTGELFF.

CDR3 in DNA: TGTGCCAGCAGTGAAGCGGGCGGGTCGGCCAATGAGCAGTTCTTC. Protein: CASSEAGGSANEQFF. This rearrangement joins TRBV6-1 to TRBJ2-1; possibly TRBD2 for D (5 bases). Germline V gene sequence: CDR1 MNHNS, CDR2 SASEGT. V shed 0 bases and J shed 6 bases, with 12 bases lying between them. The CDR3 has 15 amino acids.

The chain couples TRBV28 to TRBJ1-5; TRBD1 matches at 9 bases. CDR1 is MDHEN and CDR2 is SYDVKM in the germline V gene. The junction had 6 bases not matched to a gene; V was cut back by 5 bases and J by 7 bases. The CDR3 totals 14 residues. DNA for the CDR3: TGTGCCAGCAGTGAGCCGGGGACAGGGCAGCCCCAGCATTTT. Translated, it gives CASSEPGTGQPQHF.

The CDR3 DNA sequence: TGTGCCAGCAGCCCACTCCCCCCTGGGGCCCTTCAGGTGGACAATGAGCAGTTCTTC. Translating it yields CASSPLPPGALQVDNEQFF. The rearrangement joins TRBV7-3 to TRBJ2-1, with a weak D call TRBD1 (5 bases). This CDR3 has 19 residues. Trimming took off 5 bases at V and 5 bases at J, with 28 bases between the two ends. The germline V gene has CDR1 SGHTA and CDR2 FQGTGA.

This clone has only one observation. The chain employs TRBV5-1 and TRBJ2-2, with 11 positions matching TRBD2. V shed 3 bases and J 2 bases; nucleotides not matched to a gene: 6. Germline-derived CDR1 and CDR2 are SGHRS and YFSETQ. This CDR3 spans 17 amino acids. CDR3 sequence reads: CASSSGTSGINTGELFF. The CDR3, as DNA: TGCGCCAGCAGCTCCGGGACTAGCGGTATTAACACCGGGGAGCTGTTTTTT.

The V and J genes are TRBV6-5 and TRBJ1-1; D unresolved. Germline CDR1 reads MNHEY; CDR2 reads SVGAGI. The CDR3 covers 15 residues. Between the trimmed V and J ends, which lost 0 bases and 10 bases, there was a span of 18 bases. The CDR3 spells CASSYSAIEPSSAFF. In nucleotides, the CDR3 is TGTGCCAGCAGTTACTCGGCAATCGAACCCAGTTCAGCTTTCTTT.

This clone appeared a single time. CDR3 loop: CASSLIRDRPYNEQFF. CDR3 bases: TGTGCCAGCAGCTTAATTAGGGACAGGCCCTACAATGAGCAGTTCTTC. The chain carries TRBV5-5 and TRBJ2-1; 8 bases are a match to TRBD1. J was trimmed by 2 bases and V by 2 bases; bases with no gene match: 6. This CDR3 has 16 amino acids. CDR1 and CDR2 (germline): SGHKS, YYEKEE (reference sequence).